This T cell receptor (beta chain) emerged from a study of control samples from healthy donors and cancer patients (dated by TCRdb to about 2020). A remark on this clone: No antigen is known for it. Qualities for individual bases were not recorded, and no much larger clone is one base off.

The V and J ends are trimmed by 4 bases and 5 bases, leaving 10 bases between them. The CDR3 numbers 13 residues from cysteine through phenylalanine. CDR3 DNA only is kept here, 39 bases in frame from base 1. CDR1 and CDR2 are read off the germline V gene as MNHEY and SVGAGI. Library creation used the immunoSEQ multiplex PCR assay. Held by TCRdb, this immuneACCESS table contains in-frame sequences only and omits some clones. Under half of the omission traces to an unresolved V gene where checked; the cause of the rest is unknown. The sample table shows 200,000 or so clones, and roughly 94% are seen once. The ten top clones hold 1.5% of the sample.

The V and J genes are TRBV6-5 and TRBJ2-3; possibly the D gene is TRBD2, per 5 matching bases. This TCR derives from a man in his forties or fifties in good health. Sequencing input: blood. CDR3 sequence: CASSSARVDTQYF. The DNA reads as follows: TGTGCCAGCAGTTCGGCGCGGGTAGATACGCAGTATTTT.